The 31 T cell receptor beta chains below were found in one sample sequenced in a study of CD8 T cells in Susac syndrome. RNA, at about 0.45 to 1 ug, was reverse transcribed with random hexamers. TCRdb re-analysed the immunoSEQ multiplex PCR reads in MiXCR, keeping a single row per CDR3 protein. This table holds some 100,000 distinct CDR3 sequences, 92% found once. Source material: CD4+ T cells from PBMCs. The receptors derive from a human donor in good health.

The CDR3 is CASRGLAGDEQYF. The DNA for the CDR3 is TGTGCCAGCCGGGGACTAGCGGGAGACGAGCAGTACTTC. This chain links TRBV18 with TRBJ2-7; 14 positions match TRBD2. This CDR3 has 13 amino acids. V was clipped by 8 bases and J by 5 bases; unmatched bases: 2. CDR1 and CDR2 (germline): KGHSH, LQKENI.

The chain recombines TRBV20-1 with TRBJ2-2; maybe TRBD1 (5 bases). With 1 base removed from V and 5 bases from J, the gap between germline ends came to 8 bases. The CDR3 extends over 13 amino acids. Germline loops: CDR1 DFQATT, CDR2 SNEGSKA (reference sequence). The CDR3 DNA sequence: TGCAGTGCTAGAGGAACAGGAACCGGGGAGCTGTTTTTT. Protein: CSARGTGTGELFF.

CDR3 DNA sequence: TGCAGCGCCCCGAGGGGGGGGGCCGGCACTGAAGCTTTCTTT. It is translated as CSAPRGGAGTEAFF. The rearrangement links TRBV29-1 to TRBJ1-1; weak D call: TRBD1 (6 bases). There are 14 residues in the CDR3. V lost 7 bases and J lost 4, with 19 bases in between. Germline loops: CDR1 SQVTM, CDR2 ANQGSEA.

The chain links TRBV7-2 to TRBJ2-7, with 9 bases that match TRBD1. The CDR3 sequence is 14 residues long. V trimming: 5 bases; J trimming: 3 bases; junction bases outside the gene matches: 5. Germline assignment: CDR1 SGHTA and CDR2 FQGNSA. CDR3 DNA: TGTGCCAGCAGCAGAGGACAGGGGATCTACGAGCAGTACTTC. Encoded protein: CASSRGQGIYEQYF.

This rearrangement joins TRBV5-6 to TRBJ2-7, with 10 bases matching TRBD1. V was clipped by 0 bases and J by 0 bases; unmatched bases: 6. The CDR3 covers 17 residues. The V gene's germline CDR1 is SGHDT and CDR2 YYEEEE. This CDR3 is CASSLGTGTGVSYEQYF. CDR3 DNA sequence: TGTGCCAGCAGCTTGGGGACGGGGACAGGGGTCTCCTACGAGCAGTACTTC.

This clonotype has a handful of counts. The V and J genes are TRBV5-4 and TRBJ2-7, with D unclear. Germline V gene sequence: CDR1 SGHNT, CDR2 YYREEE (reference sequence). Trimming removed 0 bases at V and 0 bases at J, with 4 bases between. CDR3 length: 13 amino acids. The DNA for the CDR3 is TGTGCCAGCAGCTTGGTCGGCTCCTACGAGCAGTACTTC. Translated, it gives CASSLVGSYEQYF.

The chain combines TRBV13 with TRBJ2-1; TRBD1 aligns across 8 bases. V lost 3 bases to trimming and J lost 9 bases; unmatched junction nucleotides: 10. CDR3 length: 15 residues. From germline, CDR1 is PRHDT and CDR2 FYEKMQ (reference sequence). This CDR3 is CASSLSGGNRGEQFF. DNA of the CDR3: TGTGCCAGCAGCTTGTCAGGGGGCAACAGGGGTGAGCAGTTCTTC.

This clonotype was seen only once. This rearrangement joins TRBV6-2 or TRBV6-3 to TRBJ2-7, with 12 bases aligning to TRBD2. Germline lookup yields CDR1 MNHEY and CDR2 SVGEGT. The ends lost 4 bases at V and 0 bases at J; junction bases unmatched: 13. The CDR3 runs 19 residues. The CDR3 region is CASSSLSTSGRSISYEQYF. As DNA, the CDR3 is TGTGCCAGCAGTTCCCTATCCACTAGCGGGAGGTCAATCTCCTACGAGCAGTACTTC.

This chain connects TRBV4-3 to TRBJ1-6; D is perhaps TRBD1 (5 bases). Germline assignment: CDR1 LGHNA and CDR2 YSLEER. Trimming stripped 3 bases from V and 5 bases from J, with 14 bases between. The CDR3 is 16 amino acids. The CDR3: CASSQGDRPDNSPLHF. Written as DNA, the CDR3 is TGCGCCAGCAGCCAGGGGGACCGACCTGATAATTCACCCCTCCACTTT.

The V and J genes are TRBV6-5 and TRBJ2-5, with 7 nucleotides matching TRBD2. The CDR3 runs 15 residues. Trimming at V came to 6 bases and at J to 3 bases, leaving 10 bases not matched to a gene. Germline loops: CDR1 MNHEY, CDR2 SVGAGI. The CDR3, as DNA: TGTGCCAGCAGCCTAAAGGGAGGGGTTAAAGAGACCCAGTACTTC. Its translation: CASSLKGGVKETQYF.

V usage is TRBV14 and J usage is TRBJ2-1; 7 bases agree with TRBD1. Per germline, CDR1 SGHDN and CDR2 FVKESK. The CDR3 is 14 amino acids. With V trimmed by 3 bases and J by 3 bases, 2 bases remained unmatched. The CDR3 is CASSHRDSYNEQFF. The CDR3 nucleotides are TGTGCCAGCAGCCATAGGGACAGCTACAATGAGCAGTTCTTC.

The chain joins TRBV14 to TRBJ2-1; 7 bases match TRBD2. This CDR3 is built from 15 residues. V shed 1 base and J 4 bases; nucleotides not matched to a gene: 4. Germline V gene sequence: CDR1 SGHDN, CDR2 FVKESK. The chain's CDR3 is CASSQGREPYNEQFF. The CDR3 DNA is TGTGCCAGCAGCCAAGGGCGGGAGCCTTACAATGAGCAGTTCTTC.

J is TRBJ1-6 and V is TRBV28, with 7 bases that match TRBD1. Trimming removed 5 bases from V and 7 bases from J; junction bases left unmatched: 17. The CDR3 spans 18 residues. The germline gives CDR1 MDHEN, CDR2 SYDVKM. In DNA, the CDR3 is TGTGCCAGCAGTCCTGAAGGAAAGATTCGGGACAGCAATTCACCCCTCCACTTT. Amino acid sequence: CASSPEGKIRDSNSPLHF.

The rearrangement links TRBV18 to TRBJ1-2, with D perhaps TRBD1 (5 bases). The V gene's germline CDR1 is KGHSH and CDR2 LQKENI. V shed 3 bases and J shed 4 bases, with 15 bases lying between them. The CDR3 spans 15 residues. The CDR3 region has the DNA TGTGCCAGCTCACCGGGCAGGGAGTCCTTCTATGGCTACACCTTC. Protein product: CASSPGRESFYGYTF.

The CDR3 nucleotides are TGCGCCAGCAGCTGGAAGACAGGGAACACCGGGGAGCTGTTTTTT. Translating it yields CASSWKTGNTGELFF. V gene TRBV5-1 combines with J gene TRBJ2-2; D perhaps matches TRBD1 (6 bases). The CDR3 extends over 15 amino acids. Germline CDR1 and CDR2: SGHRS and YFSETQ. V lost 3 bases and J 1 base, leaving 10 bases between the germline ends.

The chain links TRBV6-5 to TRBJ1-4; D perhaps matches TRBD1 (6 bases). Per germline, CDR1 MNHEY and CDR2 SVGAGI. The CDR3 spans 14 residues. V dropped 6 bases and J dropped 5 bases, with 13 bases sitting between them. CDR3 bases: TGTGCCAGCAGGGACGGGACACAAAATGAAAAACTGTTTTTT. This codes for CASRDGTQNEKLFF.

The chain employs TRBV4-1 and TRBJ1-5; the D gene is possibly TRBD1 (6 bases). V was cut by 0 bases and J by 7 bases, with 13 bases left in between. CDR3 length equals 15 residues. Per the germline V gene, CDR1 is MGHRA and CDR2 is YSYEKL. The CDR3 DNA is TGCGCCAGCAGCCAAGATTGGGGGGCTGGGCAGCCCCAGCATTTT. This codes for CASSQDWGAGQPQHF.

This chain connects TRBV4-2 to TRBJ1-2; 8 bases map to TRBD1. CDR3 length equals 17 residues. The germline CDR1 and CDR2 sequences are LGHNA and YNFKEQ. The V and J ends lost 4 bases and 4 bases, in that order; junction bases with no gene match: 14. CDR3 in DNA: TGTGCCAGCAGCCGGGAGATTCGACAGGGGATGGCCTATGGCTACACCTTC. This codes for CASSREIRQGMAYGYTF.

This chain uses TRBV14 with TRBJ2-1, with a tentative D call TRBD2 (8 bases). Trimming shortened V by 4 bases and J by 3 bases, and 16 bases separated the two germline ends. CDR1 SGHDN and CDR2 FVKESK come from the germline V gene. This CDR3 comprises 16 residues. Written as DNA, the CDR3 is TGTGCCAGCAGCCGACAGGGTAGCGGGAACTACAATGAGCAGTTCTTC. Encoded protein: CASSRQGSGNYNEQFF.

CDR3 bases: TGTGCCAGCAGCCAAGCCGGGGGAGAAGGCTACGAGCAGTACTTC. Protein product: CASSQAGGEGYEQYF. The rearrangement links TRBV3-1 to TRBJ2-7; maybe TRBD2 (6 bases). Germline CDR1 and CDR2: LGHDT and YNNKEL (reference sequence). This CDR3 comprises 15 residues. With 1 base removed from V and 3 bases from J, the gap between germline ends came to 13 bases.

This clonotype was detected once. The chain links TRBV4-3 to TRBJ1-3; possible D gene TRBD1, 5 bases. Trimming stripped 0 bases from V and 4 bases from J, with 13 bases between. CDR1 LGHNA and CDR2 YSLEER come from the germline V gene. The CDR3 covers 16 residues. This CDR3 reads CASSQDVGGNGNTIYF. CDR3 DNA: TGCGCCAGCAGCCAAGACGTTGGGGGGAACGGAAACACCATATATTTT.

CDR3 in amino acids: CASSSLAGVSTDTQYF. In nucleotides, the CDR3 is TGTGCCAGCAGCTCGTTAGCGGGAGTTTCCACAGATACGCAGTATTTT. The gene calls are TRBV7-6 and TRBJ2-3; 9 nucleotides align to TRBD2. The CDR3 is made up of 16 amino acids. Germline V CDR1 and CDR2: SGHVS, FNYEAQ. V was pared by 4 bases and J by 2 bases, with 7 bases of the junction left unmatched. Full variable domain (outside the CDR3, taken from reference TRBV7-6 and TRBJ2-3): GAGVSQSPRYKVTKRGQDVALRCDPISGHVSLYWYRQALGQGPEFLTYFNYEAQQDKSGLPNDRFSAERPEGSISTLTIQRTEQRDSAMYRCASSSLAGVSTDTQYFGPGTRLTVL.

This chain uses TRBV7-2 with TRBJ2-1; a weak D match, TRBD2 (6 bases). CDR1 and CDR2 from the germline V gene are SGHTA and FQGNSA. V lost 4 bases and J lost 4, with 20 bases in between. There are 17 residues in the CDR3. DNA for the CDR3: TGTGCCAGCAGCTCTCTCCTAAATGGGCTAGCGTACAATGAGCAGTTCTTC. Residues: CASSSLLNGLAYNEQFF.

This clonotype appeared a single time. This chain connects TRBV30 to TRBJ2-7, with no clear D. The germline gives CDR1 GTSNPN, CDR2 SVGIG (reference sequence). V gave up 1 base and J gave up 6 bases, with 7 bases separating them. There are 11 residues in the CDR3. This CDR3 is CAWSETLEQYF. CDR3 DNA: TGTGCCTGGAGTGAAACTCTCGAGCAGTACTTC.

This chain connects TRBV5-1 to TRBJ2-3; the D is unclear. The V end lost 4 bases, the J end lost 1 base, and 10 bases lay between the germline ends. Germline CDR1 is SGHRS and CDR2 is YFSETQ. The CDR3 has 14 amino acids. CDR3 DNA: TGCGCCAGCAGCCAAACGACTGGCACAGATACGCAGTATTTT. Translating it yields CASSQTTGTDTQYF.

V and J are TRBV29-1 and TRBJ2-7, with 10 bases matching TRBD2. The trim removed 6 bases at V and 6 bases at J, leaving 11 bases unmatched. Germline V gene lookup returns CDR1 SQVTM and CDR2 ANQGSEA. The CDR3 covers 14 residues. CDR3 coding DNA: TGCAGCGTCTTCCTCAGCGGGAGGGCCGGCGAGCAGTACTTC. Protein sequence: CSVFLSGRAGEQYF.

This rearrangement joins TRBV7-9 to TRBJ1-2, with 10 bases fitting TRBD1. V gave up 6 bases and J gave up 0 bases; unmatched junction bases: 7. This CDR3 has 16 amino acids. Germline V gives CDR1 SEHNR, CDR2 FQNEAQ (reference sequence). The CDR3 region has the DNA TGTGCCAGCAGGAGGACAGGGGGTGAGGCTAACTATGGCTACACCTTC. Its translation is CASRRTGGEANYGYTF. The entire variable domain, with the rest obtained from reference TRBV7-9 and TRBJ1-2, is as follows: DTGVSQNPRHKITKRGQNVTFRCDPISEHNRLYWYRQTLGQGPEFLTYFQNEAQLEKSRLLSDRFSAERPKGSFSTLEIQRTEQGDSAMYLCASRRTGGEANYGYTFGSGTRLTVV.

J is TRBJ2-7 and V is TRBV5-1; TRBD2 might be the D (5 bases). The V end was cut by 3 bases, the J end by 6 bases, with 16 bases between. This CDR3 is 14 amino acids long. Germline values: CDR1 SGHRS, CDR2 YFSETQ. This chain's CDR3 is CASSSTAGGVEQYF. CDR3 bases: TGCGCCAGCAGCTCTACCGCCGGAGGAGTCGAGCAGTACTTC.

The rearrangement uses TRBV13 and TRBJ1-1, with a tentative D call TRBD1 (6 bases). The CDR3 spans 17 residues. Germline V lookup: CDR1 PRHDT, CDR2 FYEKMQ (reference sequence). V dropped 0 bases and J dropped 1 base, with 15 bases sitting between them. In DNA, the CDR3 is TGTGCCAGCAGCTTAGGGGGGCAGGGGCTGAAGAACACTGAAGCTTTCTTT. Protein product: CASSLGGQGLKNTEAFF.

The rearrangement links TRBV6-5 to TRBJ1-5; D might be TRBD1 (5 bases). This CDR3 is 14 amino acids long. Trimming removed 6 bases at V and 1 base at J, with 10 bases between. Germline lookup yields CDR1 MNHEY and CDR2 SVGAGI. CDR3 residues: CASRQGTSNQPQHF. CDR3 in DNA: TGTGCCAGCAGGCAGGGTACGAGCAATCAGCCCCAGCATTTT.

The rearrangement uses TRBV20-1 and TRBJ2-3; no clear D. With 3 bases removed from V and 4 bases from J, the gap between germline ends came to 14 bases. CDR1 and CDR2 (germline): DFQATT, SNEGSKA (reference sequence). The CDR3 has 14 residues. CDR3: CSASLFPQSDTQYF. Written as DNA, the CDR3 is TGCAGTGCTAGTTTATTCCCGCAGTCAGATACGCAGTATTTT.